The 12 T cell receptor beta chains reported below all come from one sample, sequenced in a study of blood T cell repertoires in COVID-19. Sequencing was performed with immunoSEQ multiplex PCR; in TCRdb, only in-frame clones are kept and a portion is missing. Of roughly 300,000 clones in the sample, 88% are singletons; the top ten hold almost 9.5%. The sequenced sample was peripheral blood. All receptors derive from a man between 18 and 29 years old with active or convalescent COVID-19.

This clone has only one observation. The chain links TRBV2 to TRBJ2-7, with TRBD1 matching 10 bases. Germline loops: CDR1 SNHLY, CDR2 FYNNEI. Trimming cost V 6 bases and J 4 bases; bases outside gene matches: 9. CDR3 length: 15 amino acids. The CDR3 region is CASRGGTGDFYEQYF. The CDR3, as DNA: TGTGCCAGCAGGGGAGGGACAGGGGATTTTTACGAGCAGTACTTC.

The chain links TRBV29-1 to TRBJ1-1, with 7 positions matching TRBD1. CDR1 is SQVTM, CDR2 ANQGSEA, per germline. V dropped 6 bases and J dropped 0; count of bases not matched to a gene: 4. This CDR3 is built from 13 residues. CDR3 DNA: TGCAGCGTGGGGACAGTCTTGAACACTGAAGCTTTCTTT. Amino acids: CSVGTVLNTEAFF.

The chain has TRBV6-5 and TRBJ2-3; 7 bases match TRBD2. There are 15 residues in the CDR3. The V and J ends lost 7 bases and 4 bases, in that order; junction bases with no gene match: 11. Germline V gene lookup returns CDR1 MNHEY and CDR2 SVGAGI. CDR3 sequence: CASTEGPGGPDTQYF. The CDR3 DNA sequence: TGTGCCAGCACCGAGGGTCCGGGGGGACCAGATACGCAGTATTTT.

The chain has TRBV7-2 and TRBJ1-2; perhaps TRBD1 as D (6 bases). The V and J ends lost 3 bases and 4 bases respectively, with 15 bases between them. The germline CDR1 and CDR2 sequences are SGHTA and FQGNSA. There are 15 residues in the CDR3. CDR3: CASSFSTGTPYGYTF. The CDR3 region has the DNA TGTGCCAGCAGCTTTTCTACCGGGACACCCTATGGCTACACCTTC.

The J gene is TRBJ2-7, the V gene TRBV6-1; D may be TRBD2 (6 bases). Germline V CDR1 and CDR2: MNHNS, SASEGT. The CDR3 is 14 amino acids. V was shortened by 2 bases and J by 3 bases, with 11 bases between the two germline ends. The CDR3, as DNA: TGTGCCAGCAGTGAATTTTGGGGGGACTACGAGCAGTACTTC. It encodes CASSEFWGDYEQYF.

J is TRBJ1-4 and V is TRBV11-2; 9 positions match TRBD1. There are 14 residues in the CDR3. V shed 0 bases and J 8 bases; nucleotides not matched to a gene: 1. The germline V gene encodes CDR1 SGHAT and CDR2 FQNNGV. CDR3 sequence (DNA): TGTGCCAGCAGCTTAGATACAGGGGGCGAAAAACTGTTTTTT. Translating it yields CASSLDTGGEKLFF.

The chain is built from TRBV6-2 or TRBV6-3 and TRBJ2-7; perhaps TRBD1 as D (6 bases). This CDR3 has 15 amino acids. V lost 6 bases and J lost 3, with 18 bases in between. The germline V gene has CDR1 MNHEY and CDR2 SVGEGT. The CDR3 protein is CASSSPRTDFYEQYF. The CDR3 nucleotides are TGTGCCAGCAGCTCCCCAAGGACAGATTTCTACGAGCAGTACTTC.

The chain uses TRBV2 and TRBJ2-7; 8 positions match TRBD2. The length of the CDR3 is 13 residues. CDR1 is SNHLY, CDR2 FYNNEI, per germline. J gave up 1 base and V 7 bases, and 3 bases lay outside the gene matches. The CDR3 here is CASKRGLSYEQYF. The CDR3 region has the DNA TGTGCCAGCAAGCGGGGGTTATCCTACGAGCAGTACTTC.

A few counts support this clone. The chain recombines TRBV2 with TRBJ1-6; TRBD1 might be the D (5 bases). This CDR3 contains 15 residues. Germline V gene sequence: CDR1 SNHLY, CDR2 FYNNEI. V was trimmed by 4 bases and J by 0 bases, leaving 7 bases between them. CDR3 in DNA: TGTGCCAGCAGTGGACAGCCCTCCTATAATTCACCCCTCCACTTT. Translated: CASSGQPSYNSPLHF.

This clone was found a few times. This chain links TRBV3-1 (or the pseudogene TRBV3-2) with TRBJ2-2; 8 bases line up with TRBD1. The CDR3 has 15 amino acids. From germline, CDR1 is LGHDT and CDR2 YNNKEL (reference sequence). With 4 bases clipped from V and 7 bases from J, the junction kept 8 bases outside the gene matches. CDR3 in amino acids: CASSPWTGTNGELFF. The CDR3 DNA follows: TGTGCCAGCAGCCCTTGGACAGGGACCAACGGGGAGCTGTTTTTT.

The CDR3 reads CASSLGQSNSPLHF. DNA of the CDR3: TGTGCCAGCAGTTTAGGCCAGTCTAATTCACCCCTCCACTTT. The V gene is TRBV27, the J gene TRBJ1-6; D ambiguous. The germline V gene has CDR1 MNHEY and CDR2 SMNVEV (reference sequence). CDR3 length: 14 residues. Deletions cut 2 bases from V and 6 bases from J, with 8 bases between.

This rearrangement joins TRBV5-4 to TRBJ1-5, with 8 bases lining up with TRBD1. Trimming at V came to 3 bases and at J to 5 bases, leaving 1 base not matched to a gene. The CDR3 is 13 residues long. From germline, CDR1 is SGHNT and CDR2 YYREEE (reference sequence). The CDR3 protein is CASSSGGDQPQHF. DNA of the CDR3: TGTGCCAGCAGCTCAGGGGGCGATCAGCCCCAGCATTTT.